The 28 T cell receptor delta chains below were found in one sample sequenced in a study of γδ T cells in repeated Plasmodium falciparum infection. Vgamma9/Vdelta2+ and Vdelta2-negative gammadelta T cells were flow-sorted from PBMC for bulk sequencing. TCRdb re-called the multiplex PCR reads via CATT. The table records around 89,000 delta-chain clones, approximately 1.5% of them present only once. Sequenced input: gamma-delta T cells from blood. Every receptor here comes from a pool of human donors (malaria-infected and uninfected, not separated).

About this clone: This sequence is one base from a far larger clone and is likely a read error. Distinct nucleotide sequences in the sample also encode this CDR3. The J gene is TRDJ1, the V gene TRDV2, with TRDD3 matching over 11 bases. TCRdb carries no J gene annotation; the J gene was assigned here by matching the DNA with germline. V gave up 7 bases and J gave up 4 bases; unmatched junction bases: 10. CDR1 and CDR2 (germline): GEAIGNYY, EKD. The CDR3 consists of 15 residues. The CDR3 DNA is TGTGCCTGCGACCTACGTACTGGGGGATACGATAAACTCATCTTT. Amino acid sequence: CACDLRTGGYDKLIF.

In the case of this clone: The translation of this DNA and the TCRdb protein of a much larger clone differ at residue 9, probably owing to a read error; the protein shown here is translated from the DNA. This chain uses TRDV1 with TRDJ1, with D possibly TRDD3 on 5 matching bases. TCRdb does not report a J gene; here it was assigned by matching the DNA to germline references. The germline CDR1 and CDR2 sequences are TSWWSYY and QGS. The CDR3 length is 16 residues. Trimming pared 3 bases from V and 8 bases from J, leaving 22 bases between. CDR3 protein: CALGELRTLGSTKLIF. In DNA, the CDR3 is TGTGCTCTTGGGGAGCTTCGGACCTTGGGGAGTACAAAACTCATCTTT.

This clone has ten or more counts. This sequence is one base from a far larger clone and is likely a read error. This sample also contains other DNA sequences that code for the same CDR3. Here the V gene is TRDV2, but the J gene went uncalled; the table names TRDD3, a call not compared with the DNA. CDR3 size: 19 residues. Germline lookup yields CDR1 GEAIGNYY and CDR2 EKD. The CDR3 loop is CACVPVLGDTGWDTRQMFF. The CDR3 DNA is TGTGCCTGTGTCCCCGTACTGGGGGATACGGGCTGGGACACCCGACAGATGTTCTTC.

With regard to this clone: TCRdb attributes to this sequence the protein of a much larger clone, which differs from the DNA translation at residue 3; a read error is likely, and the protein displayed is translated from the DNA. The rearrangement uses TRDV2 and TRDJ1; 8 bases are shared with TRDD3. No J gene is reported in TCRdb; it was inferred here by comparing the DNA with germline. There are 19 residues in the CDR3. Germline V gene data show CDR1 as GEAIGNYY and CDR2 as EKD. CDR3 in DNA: TGTGCCCGTGACAACGGCCCTAGGGTCTGGGGGACCTACACCGATAAACTCATCTTT. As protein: CARDNGPRVWGTYTDKLIF.

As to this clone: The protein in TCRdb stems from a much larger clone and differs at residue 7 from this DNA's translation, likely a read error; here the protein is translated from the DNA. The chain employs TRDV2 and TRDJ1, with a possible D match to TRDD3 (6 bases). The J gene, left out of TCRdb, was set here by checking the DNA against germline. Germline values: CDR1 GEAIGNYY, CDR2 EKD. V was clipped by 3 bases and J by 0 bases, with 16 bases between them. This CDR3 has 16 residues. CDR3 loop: CACDLLRDRYTDKLIF. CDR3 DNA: TGTGCCTGTGACTTACTGAGGGATAGGTACACCGATAAACTCATCTTT.

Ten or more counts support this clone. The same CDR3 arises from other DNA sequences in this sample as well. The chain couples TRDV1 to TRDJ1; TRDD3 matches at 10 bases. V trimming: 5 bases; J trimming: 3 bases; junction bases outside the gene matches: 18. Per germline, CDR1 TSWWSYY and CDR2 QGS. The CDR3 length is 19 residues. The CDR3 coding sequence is TGTGCTCTTGGGTACAATCTACGGCGGGGGATACGTGTTTCCGATAAACTCATCTTT. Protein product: CALGYNLRRGIRVSDKLIF.

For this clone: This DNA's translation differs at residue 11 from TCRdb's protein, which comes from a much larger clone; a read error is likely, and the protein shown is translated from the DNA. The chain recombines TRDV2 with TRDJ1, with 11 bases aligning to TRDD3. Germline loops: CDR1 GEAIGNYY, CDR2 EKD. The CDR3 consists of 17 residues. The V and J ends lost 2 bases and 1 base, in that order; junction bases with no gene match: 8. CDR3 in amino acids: CACDSLLGDITTDKLIF. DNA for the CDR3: TGTGCCTGTGACAGTTTACTGGGGGATATAACCACCGATAAACTCATCTTT.

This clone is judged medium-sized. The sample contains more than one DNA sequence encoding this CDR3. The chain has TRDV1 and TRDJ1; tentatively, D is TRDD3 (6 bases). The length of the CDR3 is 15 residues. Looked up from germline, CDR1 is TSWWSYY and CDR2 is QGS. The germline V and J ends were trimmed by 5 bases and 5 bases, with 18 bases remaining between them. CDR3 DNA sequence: TGTGCTCTTGGGTCCACTTACCCGCTGGGGGATAAACTCATCTTT. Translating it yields CALGSTYPLGDKLIF.

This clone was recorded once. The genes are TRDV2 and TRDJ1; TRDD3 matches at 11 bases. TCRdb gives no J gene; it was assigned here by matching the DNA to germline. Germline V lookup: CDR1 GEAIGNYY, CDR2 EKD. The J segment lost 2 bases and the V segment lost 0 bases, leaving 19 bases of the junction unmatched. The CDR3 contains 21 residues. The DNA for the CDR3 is TGTGCCTGTGACACCGTATGGCGCGGGGAAATGGGGGATACGGGGACCGATAAACTCATCTTT. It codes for CACDTVWRGEMGDTGTDKLIF.

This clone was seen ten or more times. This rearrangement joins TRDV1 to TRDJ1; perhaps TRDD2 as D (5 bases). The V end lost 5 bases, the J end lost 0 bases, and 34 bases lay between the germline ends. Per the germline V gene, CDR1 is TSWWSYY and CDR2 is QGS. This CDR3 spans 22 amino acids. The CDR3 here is CALGKSPSVGPNKTKYTDKLIF. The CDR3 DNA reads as TGTGCTCTTGGGAAATCCCCTTCGGTGGGACCGAATAAGACTAAGTACACCGATAAACTCATCTTT.

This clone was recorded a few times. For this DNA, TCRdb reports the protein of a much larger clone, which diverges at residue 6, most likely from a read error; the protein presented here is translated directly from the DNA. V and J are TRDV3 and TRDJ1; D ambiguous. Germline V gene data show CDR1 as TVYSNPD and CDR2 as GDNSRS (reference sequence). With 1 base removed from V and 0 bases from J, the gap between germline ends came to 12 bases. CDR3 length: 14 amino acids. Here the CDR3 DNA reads TGTGCCTTTACCTCCACGGGTTACACCGATAAACTCATCTTT. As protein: CAFTSTGYTDKLIF.

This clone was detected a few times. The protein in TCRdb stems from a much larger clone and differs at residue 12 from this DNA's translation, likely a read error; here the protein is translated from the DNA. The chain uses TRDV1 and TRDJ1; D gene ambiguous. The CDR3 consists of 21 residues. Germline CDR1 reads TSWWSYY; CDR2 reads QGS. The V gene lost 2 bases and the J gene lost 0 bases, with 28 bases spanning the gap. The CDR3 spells CALGEVSVVPYRVLNTDKLIF. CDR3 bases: TGTGCTCTTGGGGAAGTTAGTGTCGTACCGTACCGGGTCCTCAACACCGATAAACTCATCTTT.

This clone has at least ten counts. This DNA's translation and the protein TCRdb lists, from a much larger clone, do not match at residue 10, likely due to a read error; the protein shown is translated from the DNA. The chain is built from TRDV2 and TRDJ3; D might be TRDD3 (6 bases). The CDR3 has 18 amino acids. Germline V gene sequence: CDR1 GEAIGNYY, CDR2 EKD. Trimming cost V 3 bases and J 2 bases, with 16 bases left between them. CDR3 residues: CACDFTGLRPWDTRQMFF. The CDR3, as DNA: TGTGCCTGTGACTTTACTGGGCTGCGCCCCTGGGACACCCGACAGATGTTTTTC.

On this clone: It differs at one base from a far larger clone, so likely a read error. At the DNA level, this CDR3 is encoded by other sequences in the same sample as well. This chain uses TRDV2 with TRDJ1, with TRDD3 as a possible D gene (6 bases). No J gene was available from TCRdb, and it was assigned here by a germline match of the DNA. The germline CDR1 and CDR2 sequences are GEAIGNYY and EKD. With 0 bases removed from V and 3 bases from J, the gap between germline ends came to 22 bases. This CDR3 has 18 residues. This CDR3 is CACDTLSDWGESPDKLIF. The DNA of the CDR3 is TGTGCCTGTGACACCCTTTCGGATTGGGGGGAAAGCCCCGATAAACTCATCTTT.

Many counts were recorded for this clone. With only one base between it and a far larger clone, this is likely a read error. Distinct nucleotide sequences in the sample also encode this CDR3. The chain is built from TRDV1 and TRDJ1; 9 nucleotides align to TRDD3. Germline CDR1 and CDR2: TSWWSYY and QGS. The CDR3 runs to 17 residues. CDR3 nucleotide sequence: TGTGCCCTTGGGGAACTCCTGTGGGGGATAAGGGCCGATAAACTCATCTTT. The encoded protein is CALGELLWGIRADKLIF.

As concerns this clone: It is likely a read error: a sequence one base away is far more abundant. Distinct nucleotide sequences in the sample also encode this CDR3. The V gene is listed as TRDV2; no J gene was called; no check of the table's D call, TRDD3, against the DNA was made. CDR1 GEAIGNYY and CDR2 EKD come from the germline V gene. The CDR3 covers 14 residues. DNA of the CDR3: TGTGCCTGTGATCCACTGGGGGATACAGCACAACTCTTCTTC. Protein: CACDPLGDTAQLFF.

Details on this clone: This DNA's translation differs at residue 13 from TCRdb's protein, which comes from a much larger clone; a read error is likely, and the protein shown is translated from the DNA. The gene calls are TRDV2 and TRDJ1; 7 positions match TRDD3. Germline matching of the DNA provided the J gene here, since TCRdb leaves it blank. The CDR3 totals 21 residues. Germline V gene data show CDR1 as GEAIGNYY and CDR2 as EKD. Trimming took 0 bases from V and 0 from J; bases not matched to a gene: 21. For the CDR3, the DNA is TGTGCCTGTGACACCCGGCCTTCGTACGTACTGGGGACCTCGTACACCGATAAACTCATCTTT. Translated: CACDTRPSYVLGTSYTDKLIF.

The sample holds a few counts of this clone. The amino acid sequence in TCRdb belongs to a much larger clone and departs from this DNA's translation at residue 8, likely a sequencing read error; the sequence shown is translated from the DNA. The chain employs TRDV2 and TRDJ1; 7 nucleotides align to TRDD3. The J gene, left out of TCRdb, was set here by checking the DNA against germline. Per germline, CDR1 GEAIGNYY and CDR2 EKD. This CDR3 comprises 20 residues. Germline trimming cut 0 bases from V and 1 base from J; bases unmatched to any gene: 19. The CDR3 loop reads CACDTVGHGGGTPLTDKLIF. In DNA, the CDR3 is TGTGCCTGTGACACCGTCGGGCATGGTGGGGGAACGCCCCTCACCGATAAACTCATCTTT.

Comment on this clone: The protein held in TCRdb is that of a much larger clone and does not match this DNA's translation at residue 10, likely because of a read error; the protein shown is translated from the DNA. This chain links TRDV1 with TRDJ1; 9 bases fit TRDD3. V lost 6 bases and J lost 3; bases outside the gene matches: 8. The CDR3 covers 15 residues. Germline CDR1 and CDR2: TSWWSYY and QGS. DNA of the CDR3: TGTGCTCTTGGCCACAGTACTGGGGGAGCCGATAAACTCATCTTT. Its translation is CALGHSTGGADKLIF.

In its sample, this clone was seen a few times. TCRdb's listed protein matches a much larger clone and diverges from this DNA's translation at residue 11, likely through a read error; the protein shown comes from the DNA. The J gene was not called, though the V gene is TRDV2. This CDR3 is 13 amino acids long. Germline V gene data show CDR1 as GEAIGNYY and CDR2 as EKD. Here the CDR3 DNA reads TGTGCCTGTGATGTACGCGAAACAGCACAACCCTTCTTT. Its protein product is CACDVRETAQPFF.

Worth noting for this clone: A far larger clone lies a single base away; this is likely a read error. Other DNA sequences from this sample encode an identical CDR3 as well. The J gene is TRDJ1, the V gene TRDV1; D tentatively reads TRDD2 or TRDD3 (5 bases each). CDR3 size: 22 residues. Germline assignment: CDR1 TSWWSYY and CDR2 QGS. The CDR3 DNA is TGTGCTCTTTACTTCCCGGGGTTCTTTCGGGCGGGATTCTCTCACTACACTGATAAACTCATCTTT. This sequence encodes CALYFPGFFRAGFSHYTDKLIF.

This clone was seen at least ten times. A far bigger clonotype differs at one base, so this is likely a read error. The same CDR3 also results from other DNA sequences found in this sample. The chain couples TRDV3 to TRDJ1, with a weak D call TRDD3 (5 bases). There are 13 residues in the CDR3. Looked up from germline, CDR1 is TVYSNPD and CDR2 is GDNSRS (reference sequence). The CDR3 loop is CAFLAPGTDKLIF. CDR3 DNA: TGTGCCTTCCTAGCCCCTGGGACCGATAAACTCATTTTT. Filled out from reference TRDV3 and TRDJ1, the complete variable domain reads CDKVTQSSPDQTVASGSEVVLLCTYDTVYSNPDLFWYRIRPDYSFQFVFYGDNSRSEGADFTQGRFSVKHILTQKAFHLVISPVRTEDSATYYCAFLAPGTDKLIFGKGTRVTVEP.

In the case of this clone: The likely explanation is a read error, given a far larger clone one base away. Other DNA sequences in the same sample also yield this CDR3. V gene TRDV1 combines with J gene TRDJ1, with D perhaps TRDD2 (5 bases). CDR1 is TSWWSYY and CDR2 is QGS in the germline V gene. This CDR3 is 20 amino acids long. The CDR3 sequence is CALGEPYLVPNRAYTDKLIF. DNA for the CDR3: TGTGCTCTTGGGGAACCCTACCTCGTCCCAAACAGGGCGTACACCGATAAGCTCATCTTT.

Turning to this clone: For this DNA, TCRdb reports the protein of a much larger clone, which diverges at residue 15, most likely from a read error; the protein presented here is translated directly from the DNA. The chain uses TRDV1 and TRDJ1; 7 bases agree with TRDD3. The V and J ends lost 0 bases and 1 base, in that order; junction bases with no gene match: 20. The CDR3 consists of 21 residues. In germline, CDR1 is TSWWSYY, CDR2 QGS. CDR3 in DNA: TGTGCTCTTGGGGAACTCCTGCCCCGTCACCTCAGGGGGGGATGCACCGATAAACTCATCTTT. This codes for CALGELLPRHLRGGCTDKLIF.

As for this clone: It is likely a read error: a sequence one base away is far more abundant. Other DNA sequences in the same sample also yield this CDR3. CDR3 residues: CALGELSWPSLPDLPYWGTVWNGLIF. CDR3 nucleotide sequence: TGTGCTCTTGGGGAGCTGTCCTGGCCTTCTCTCCCAGACCTCCCATACTGGGGGACGGTTTGGAATGGACTCATCTTT. The rearrangement uses TRDV1 and TRDJ1; 9 bases agree with TRDD3. Here the J gene came from matching the DNA to germline, since TCRdb omits it. The V and J ends lost 3 bases and 10 bases, in that order; junction bases with no gene match: 45. CDR3 length: 26 residues. Per germline, CDR1 TSWWSYY and CDR2 QGS.

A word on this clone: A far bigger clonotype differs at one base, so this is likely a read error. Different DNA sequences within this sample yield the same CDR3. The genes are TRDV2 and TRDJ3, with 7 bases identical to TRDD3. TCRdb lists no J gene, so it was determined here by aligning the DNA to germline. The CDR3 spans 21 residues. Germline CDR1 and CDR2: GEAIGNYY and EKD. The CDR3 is CACDKVAPGGSSSWDTRQMFF. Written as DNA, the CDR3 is TGTGCCTGTGACAAAGTAGCTCCCGGGGGATCTAGCTCCTGGGACACCCGGCAGATGTTTTTC.

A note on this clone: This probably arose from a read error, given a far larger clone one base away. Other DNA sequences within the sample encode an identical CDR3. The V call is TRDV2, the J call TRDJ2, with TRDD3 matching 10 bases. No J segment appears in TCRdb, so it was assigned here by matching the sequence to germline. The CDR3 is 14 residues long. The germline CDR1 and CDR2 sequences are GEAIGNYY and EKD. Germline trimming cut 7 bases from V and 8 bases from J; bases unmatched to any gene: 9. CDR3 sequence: CACDVLGDRAQLFF. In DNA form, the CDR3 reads TGTGCCTGCGACGTACTGGGGGATCGGGCACAACTCTTCTTT.

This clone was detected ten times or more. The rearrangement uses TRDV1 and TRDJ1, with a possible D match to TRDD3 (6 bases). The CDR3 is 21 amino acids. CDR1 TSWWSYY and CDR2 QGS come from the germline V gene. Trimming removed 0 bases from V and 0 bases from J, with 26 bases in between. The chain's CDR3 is CALGELWQPGGPVLYTDKLIF. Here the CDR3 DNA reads TGTGCTCTTGGGGAACTCTGGCAGCCCGGGGGACCGGTCCTATACACCGATAAACTCATCTTT.